The clone carrying this T cell receptor (beta chain) was seen a few times. The data were taken from a study of T-cell reconstitution after alpha-beta-depleted transplantation in children. J was trimmed by 4 bases and V by 2 bases; bases with no gene match: 9. This CDR3 has 17 amino acids. Germline V gives CDR1 SQVTM, CDR2 ANQGSEA. As it was prepared, the TCRbeta library received unique molecular identifiers. TCRdb re-analysed the PCR reads in MiXCR, keeping a single row per CDR3 protein. The profile shows about 500,000 distinct CDR3 sequences, 30% to 35% of them singletons. The chain employs TRBV29-1 and TRBJ2-1, with TRBD1 matching over 12 bases. Specimen: PBMCs from the stem cell graft donor, collected from the stem cell graft. The sequence was obtained from a human donor who donated a stem cell graft to a child with aplastic anemia. The CDR3 nucleotides are TGCAGCGTTGAAAGGCCGGGACAGGGGGCGAGATACAATGAGCAGTTCTTC. Its protein product is CSVERPGQGARYNEQFF.